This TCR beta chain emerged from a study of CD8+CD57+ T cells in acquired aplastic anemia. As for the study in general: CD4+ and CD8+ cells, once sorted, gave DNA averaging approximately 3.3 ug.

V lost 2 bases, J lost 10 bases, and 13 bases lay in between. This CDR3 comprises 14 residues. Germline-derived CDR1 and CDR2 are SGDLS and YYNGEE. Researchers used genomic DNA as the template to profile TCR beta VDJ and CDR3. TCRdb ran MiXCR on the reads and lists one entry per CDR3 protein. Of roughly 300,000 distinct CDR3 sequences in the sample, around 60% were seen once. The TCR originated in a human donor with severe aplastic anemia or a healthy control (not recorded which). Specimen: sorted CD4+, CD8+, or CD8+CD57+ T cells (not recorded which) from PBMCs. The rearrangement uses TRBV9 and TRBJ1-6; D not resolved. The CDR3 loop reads CASSVTGMESPLHF. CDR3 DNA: TGTGCCAGCAGCGTGACGGGGATGGAGTCACCCCTCCACTTT. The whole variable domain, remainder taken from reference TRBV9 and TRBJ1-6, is DSGVTQTPKHLITATGQRVTLRCSPRSGDLSVYWYQQSLDQGLQFLIQYYNGEERAKGNILERFSAQQFPDLHSELNLSSLELGDSALYFCASSVTGMESPLHFGNGTRLTVT.